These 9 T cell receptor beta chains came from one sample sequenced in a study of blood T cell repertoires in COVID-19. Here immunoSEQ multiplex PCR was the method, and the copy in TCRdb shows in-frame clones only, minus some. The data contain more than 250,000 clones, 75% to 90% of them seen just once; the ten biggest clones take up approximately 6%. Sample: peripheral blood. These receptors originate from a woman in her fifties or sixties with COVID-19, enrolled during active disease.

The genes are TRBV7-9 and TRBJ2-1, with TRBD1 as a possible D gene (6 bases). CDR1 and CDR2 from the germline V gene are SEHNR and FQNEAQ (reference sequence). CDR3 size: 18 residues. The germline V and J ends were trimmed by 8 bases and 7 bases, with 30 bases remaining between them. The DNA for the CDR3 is TGTGCCAGCTACAGCTTACGATTAGGGGGAGAAGTCGTGAATGAGCAGTTCTTC. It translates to CASYSLRLGGEVVNEQFF.

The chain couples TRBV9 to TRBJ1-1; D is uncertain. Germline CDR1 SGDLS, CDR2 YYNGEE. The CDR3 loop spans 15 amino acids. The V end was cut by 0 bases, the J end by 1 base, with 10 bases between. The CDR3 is CASSVGRQSNTEAFF. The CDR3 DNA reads TGTGCCAGCAGCGTAGGCCGTCAGTCGAACACTGAAGCTTTCTTT.

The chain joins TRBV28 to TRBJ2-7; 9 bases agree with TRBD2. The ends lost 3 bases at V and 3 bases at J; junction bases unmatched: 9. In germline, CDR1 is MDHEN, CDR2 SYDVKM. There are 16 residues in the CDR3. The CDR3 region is CASSFVSSGTYYEQYF. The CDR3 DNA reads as TGTGCCAGCAGTTTCGTTTCTAGCGGGACTTACTACGAGCAGTACTTC.

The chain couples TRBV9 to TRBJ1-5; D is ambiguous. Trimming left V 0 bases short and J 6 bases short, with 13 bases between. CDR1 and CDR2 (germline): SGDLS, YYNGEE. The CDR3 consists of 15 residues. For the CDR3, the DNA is TGTGCCAGCAGCGTAGATCCAGGCTCAAGTCAGCCCCAGCATTTT. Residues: CASSVDPGSSQPQHF.

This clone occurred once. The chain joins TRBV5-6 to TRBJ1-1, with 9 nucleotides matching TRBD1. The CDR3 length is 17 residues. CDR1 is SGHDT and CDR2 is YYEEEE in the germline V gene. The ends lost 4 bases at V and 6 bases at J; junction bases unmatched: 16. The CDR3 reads CASSKDRGRIRGSEAFF. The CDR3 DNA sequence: TGTGCCAGCAGCAAGGACAGGGGCAGGATCCGAGGTTCTGAAGCTTTCTTT.

CDR3 bases: TGTGCCAGTAGTATAGGCGGACAGACGAAAGAGCAGTACTTC. Its protein product is CASSIGGQTKEQYF. The chain couples TRBV19 to TRBJ2-7; TRBD1 might be the D (6 bases). The CDR3 totals 14 residues. The V end lost 1 base, the J end lost 7 bases, and 14 bases lay between the germline ends. Germline V CDR1 and CDR2: LNHDA, SQIVND (reference sequence).

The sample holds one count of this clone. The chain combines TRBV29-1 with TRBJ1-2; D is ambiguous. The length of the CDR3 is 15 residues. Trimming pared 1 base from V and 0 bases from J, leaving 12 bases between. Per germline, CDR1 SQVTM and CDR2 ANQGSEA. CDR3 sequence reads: CSVEVNRQTNYGYTF. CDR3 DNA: TGCAGCGTTGAAGTAAACCGACAAACTAACTATGGCTACACCTTC.

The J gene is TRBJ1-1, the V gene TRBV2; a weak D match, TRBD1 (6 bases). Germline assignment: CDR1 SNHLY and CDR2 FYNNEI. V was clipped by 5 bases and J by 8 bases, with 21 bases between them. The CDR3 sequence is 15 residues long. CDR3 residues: CASSSIHPRQVEAFF. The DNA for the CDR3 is TGTGCCAGCAGTTCAATTCATCCACGACAGGTAGAAGCTTTCTTT.

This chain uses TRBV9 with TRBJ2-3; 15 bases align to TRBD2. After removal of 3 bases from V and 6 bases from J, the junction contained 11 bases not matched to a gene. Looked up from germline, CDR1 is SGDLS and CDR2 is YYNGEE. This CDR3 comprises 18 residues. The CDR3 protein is CASSAERTSGRAADTQYF. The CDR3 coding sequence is TGTGCCAGCAGCGCAGAGAGGACTAGCGGGAGGGCCGCGGATACGCAGTATTTT.